This T cell receptor beta chain was retrieved from a study of HIV-infected children after antiretroviral therapy interruption. Across the study: In continuous treatment, analyzed samples were from weeks 0, 48 and 150. Findings and caveats of the study: Naive CD4+ CDR3 sharing between time points fell after interruption began. By the end of treatment interruption, naive CD4+ clonality (Gini) increased.

Concerning this clonotype itself: Its antigen is unknown. A much larger clone differs from this one at a single base, so this may be a read error.

The CDR3 runs 14 residues. Germline values: CDR1 SEHNR, CDR2 FQNEAQ (reference sequence). Sample treatment: PENTA 11 planned treatment interruption arm or continuous ART arm. The TCR library was built from RNA with a 3' RACE protocol and unique molecular identifiers. A single record per CDR3 protein comes from TCRdb applying MiXCR to the 3' RACE reads. The profile shows about 89,000 distinct CDR3 sequences, around 6.9% of them singletons. V and J are TRBV7-9 and TRBJ2-5; D is undetermined. The sequence came from a pool of human donors with HIV. The sequenced sample was CD45RA+ CD4+ T cells from PBMCs, pooled from several time points, obtained from a donor given antiretroviral therapy, either interrupted or continuous. As to subset: naive CD4+ CD45RA+ CD45RO- T cells. The CDR3 region has the DNA TGTGCCAGCAGCTTAACACAATCACAAGAGACCCAGCACTTC. Translated: CASSLTQSQETQHF.